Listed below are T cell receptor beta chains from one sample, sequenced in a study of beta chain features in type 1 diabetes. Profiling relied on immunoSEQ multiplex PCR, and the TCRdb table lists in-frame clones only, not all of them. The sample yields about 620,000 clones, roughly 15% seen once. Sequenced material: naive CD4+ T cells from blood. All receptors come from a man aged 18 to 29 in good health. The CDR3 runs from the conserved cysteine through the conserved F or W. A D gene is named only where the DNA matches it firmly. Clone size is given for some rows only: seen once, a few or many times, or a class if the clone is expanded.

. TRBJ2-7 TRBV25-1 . TGTGCCAGCAGTGAAGCCAGGGCGAAAACCTACGAGCAGTACTTC CASSEARAKTYEQYF
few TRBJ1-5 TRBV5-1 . TGCGCCAGCAGCTTTCAGGGAGGCAATCAGCCCCAGCATTTT CASSFQGGNQPQHF
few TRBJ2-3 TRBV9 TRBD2 TGTGCCAGCAGCAGAAGTGGTAGCGGGGGGACGTACACAGATACGCAGTATTTT CASSRSGSGGTYTDTQYF
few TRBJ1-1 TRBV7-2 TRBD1 TGTGCCAGCAGCTTAGACGGACAGGTCGGGGCTTTCTTT CASSLDGQVGAFF
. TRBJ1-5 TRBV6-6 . TGTGCCAGCAGTTACTCGAGGGATAGCAATCAGCCCCAGCATTTT CASSYSRDSNQPQHF
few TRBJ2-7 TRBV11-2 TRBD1 TGTGCCAGCAGGTACCCGGGACAGGGGTACAACGAGCAGTACTTC CASRYPGQGYNEQYF
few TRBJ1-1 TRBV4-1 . TGCGCCAGCAGCCCCCCCACGTACATGAGTTCTGAAGCTTTCTTT CASSPPTYMSSEAFF
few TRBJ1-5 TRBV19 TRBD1 TGTGCCTCAAGGACAGGGTCCCAGCCCCAGCATTTT CASRTGSQPQHF
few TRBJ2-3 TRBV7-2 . TGTGCCAGCAGCTTACTAGGAATCACAGATACGCAGTATTTT CASSLLGITDTQYF
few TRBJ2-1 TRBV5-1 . TGCGCCAGCAGCAGGGACACCTTAGGCGGTACTGAGCAGTTCTTC CASSRDTLGGTEQFF
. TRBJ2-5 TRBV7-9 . TGTGCCAGCAGCTGGGTAGGAGAGACCCAGTACTTC CASSWVGETQYF
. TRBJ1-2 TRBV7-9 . TGTGCCAGCAGCCCGTTCTCTGGCTACACCTTC CASSPFSGYTF
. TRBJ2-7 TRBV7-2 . TGTGCCAGCAGCATCCAGCAGGGGGGCTCCTACGAGCAGTACTTC CASSIQQGGSYEQYF
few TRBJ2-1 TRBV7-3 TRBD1 TGTGCCAGCAGCCCGGGGACAGGGACGGGGAGCAATGAGCAGTTCTTC CASSPGTGTGSNEQFF
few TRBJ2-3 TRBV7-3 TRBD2 TGTGCCAGCAGCAAAAGAGGCCGGGCTAGCGGGAGTGGAGATACGCAGTATTTT CASSKRGRASGSGDTQYF
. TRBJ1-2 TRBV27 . TGTGCCAGCGGATCGAGGGGAGCGGGCTACACCTTC CASGSRGAGYTF
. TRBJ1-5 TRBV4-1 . TGCGCCAGCAGTAGGGGGGGCCTTAGCAATCAGCCCCAGCATTTT CASSRGGLSNQPQHF
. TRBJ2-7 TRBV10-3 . TGTGCCATCTCCGGGTGGGAAGCGGGCGAGCAGTACTTC CAISGWEAGEQYF
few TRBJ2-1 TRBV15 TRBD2 TGTGCCACCAAGGCTACCCCGGGACTAGCGGGATACAATGAGCAGTTCTTC CATKATPGLAGYNEQFF
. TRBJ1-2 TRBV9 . TGTGCCAGCAGCGTAGCAAGCAGGGTTAGTGGCTACACCTTC CASSVASRVSGYTF
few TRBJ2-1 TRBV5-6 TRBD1 TGTGCCAGCAGTCGTGACAGGGACGGTGAGCAGTTCTTC CASSRDRDGEQFF
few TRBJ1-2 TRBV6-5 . TGTGCCAGCAGTGAGTCCGGACAGAACTATGGCTACACCTTC CASSESGQNYGYTF
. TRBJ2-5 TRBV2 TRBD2 TGTGCCAGCTCTTCTAGCGGGAGCCGAGAGACCCAGTACTTC CASSSSGSRETQYF
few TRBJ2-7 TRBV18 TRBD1 TGTGCCAGCTCACCCCCGACAGGGAGCTCCTACGAGCAGTACTTC CASSPPTGSSYEQYF
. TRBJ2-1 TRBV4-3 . TGCGCCAGCAGCCAAGAAGGGGCTAGCGCGAAATACAATGAGCAGTTCTTC CASSQEGASAKYNEQFF
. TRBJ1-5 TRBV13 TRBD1 TGTGCCAGCAGCTTAACAGGGGTGGGCAATCAGCCCCAGCATTTT CASSLTGVGNQPQHF
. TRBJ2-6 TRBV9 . TGTGCCAGCAGCGTAGCCATCTATTCCGGGGCCAACGTCCTGACTTTC CASSVAIYSGANVLTF
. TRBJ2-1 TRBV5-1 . TGCGCCAGCAGCCTGTTGAATGAGCAGTTCTTC CASSLLNEQFF
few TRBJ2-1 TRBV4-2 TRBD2 TGTGCCAGCAGCCAAGGCGGGGGACTAGCGGGAGAGAATGAGCAGTTCTTC CASSQGGGLAGENEQFF
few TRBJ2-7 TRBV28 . TGTGCCAGCAGTCCGCCCAGGGATCTCTACGAGCAGTACTTC CASSPPRDLYEQYF
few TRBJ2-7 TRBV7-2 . TGTGCCAGCAGCTTAGCACCGAGCTTTCTCTCCTACGAGCAGTACTTC CASSLAPSFLSYEQYF
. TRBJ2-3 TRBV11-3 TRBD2 TGTGCCAGCAGCACCGGGACTAGCGGATACACAGATACGCAGTATTTT CASSTGTSGYTDTQYF
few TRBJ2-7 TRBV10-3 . TGTGCCATCAGTGAGCACCCCACCAGGTATGGGGGCTACGAGCAGTACTTC CAISEHPTRYGGYEQYF
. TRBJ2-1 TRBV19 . TGTGCCAGTAGTATCCCTTTAGCGCGAGAGCAGTTCTTC CASSIPLAREQFF
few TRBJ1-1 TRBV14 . TGTGCCAGCAGCCATCCCCAGGAGGGGCGGACTGAAGCTTTCTTT CASSHPQEGRTEAFF
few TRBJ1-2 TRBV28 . TGTGCCAGCAGTAGATCAGGGGCTAACTATGGCTACACCTTC CASSRSGANYGYTF
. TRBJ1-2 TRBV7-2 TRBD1 TGTGCCAGCAGCTTAGAGAGGACAGGGTGGTTAAGCTACTATGGCTACACCTTC CASSLERTGWLSYYGYTF
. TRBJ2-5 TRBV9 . TGTGCCAGCAGCGTAGAACAGCACCAAGAGACCCAGTACTTC CASSVEQHQETQYF
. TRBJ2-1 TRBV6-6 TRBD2 TGTGCCAGCAGTTACTCTGCGGGGGGGCCTAACAATGAGCAGTTCTTC CASSYSAGGPNNEQFF
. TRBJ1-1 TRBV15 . TGTGCCACCAGCAGGGACACTGAAGCTTTCTTT CATSRDTEAFF
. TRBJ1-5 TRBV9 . TGTGCCAGCAGCGTAGGCCAAGGGACGGGGAATCAGCCCCAGCATTTT CASSVGQGTGNQPQHF
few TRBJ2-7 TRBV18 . TGTGCCAGCTCACCACCAGAGGGTACCTACGAGCAGTACTTC CASSPPEGTYEQYF
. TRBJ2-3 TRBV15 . TGTGCCACCAGCCCACCCCGCACAGATACGCAGTATTTT CATSPPRTDTQYF
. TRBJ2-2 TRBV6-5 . TGTGCCAGCAGTTACAGGGGCGCGAACACCGGGGAGCTGTTTTTT CASSYRGANTGELFF
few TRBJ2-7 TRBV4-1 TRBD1 TGCGCCAGCAGCACGGACAGGGGGTACTACGAGCAGTACTTC CASSTDRGYYEQYF
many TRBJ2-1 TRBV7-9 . TGTGCCAGCAGCTTAGTCCGGGCGCCAGCCCAGCAGTTCTTC CASSLVRAPAQQFF
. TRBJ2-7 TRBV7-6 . TGTGCCAGCAGCTTAGGGGCATCCTCCTACGAGCAGTACTTC CASSLGASSYEQYF
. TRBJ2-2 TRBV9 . TGTGCCAGCAGCGTAGGAGCCGGCAGGGCGACCGGGGAGCTGTTTTTT CASSVGAGRATGELFF
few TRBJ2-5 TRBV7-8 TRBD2 TGTGCCAGCAGCTTAATTGGGAGGGCCTTAACTCAAGAGACCCAGTACTTC CASSLIGRALTQETQYF
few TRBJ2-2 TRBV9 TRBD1 TGTGCCAGCAGCAGTCAGGGGGCTACCGGGGAGCTGTTTTTT CASSSQGATGELFF